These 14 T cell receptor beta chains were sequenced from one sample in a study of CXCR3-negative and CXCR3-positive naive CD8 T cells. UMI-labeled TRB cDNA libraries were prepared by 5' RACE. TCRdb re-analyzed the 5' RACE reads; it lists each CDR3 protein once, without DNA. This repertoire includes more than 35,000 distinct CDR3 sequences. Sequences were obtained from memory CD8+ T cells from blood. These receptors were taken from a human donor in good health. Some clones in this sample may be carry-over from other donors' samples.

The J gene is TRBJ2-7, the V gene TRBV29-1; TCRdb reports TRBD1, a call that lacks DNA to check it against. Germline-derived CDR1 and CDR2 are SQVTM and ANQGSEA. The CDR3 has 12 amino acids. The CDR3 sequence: CSVEATGPEQYF.

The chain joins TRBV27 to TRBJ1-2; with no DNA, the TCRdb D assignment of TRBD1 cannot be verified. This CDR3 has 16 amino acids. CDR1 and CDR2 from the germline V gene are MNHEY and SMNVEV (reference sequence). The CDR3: CASSSAPGQGDYGYTF.

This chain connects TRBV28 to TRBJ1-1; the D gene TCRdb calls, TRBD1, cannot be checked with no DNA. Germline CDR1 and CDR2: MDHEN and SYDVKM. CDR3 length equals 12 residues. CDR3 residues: CATQDGNTEAFF.

Here the CDR3 reads CASSQDPWLASNYNEQFF. This chain joins TRBV3-1 and TRBJ2-1. Germline-derived CDR1 and CDR2 are LGHDT and YNNKEL (reference sequence). The CDR3 is 18 amino acids.

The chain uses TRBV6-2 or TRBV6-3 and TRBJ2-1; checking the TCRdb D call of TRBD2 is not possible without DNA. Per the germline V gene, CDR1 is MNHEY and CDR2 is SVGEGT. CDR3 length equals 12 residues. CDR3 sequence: CASTSGGTQQFF.

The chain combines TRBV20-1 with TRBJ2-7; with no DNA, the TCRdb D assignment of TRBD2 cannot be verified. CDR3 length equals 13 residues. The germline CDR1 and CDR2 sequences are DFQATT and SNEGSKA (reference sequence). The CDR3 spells CSARTSGTYEQYF.

This CDR3 is CSASRQGVSYGQYF. The J gene is TRBJ2-7, the V gene TRBV20-1; TCRdb picks TRBD1, but there is no DNA to check that call. Germline CDR1 reads DFQATT; CDR2 reads SNEGSKA (reference sequence). CDR3 size: 14 residues.

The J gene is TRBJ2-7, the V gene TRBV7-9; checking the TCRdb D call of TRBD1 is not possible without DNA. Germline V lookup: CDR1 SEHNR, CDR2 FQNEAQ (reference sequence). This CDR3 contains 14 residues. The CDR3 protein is CASSLPGQTTWQYF. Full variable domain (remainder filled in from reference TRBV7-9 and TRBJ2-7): DTGVSQNPRHKITKRGQNVTFRCDPISEHNRLYWYRQTLGQGPEFLTYFQNEAQLEKSRLLSDRFSAERPKGSFSTLEIQRTEQGDSAMYLCASSLPGQTTWQYFGPGTRLTVT.

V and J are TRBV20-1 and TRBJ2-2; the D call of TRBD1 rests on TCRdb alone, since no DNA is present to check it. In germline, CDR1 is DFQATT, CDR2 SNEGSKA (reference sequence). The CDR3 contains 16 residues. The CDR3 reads CSAFDWGAANTGELFF.

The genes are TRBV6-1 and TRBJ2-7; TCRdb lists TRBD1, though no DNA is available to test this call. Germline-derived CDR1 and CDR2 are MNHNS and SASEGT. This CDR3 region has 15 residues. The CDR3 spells CASSERLLAGYEQYF.

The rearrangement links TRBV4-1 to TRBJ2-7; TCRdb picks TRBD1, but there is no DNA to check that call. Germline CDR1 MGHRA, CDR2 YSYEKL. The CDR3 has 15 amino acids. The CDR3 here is CASSQDLEGYYEQYF.

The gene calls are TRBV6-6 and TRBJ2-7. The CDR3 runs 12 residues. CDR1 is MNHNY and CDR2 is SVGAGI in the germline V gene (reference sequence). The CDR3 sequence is CASSYGQNEQYF.

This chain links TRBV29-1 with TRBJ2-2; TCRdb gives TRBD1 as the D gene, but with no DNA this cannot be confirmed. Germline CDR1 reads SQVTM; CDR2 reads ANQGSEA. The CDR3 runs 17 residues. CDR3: CSVEGLEDRENTGELFF.

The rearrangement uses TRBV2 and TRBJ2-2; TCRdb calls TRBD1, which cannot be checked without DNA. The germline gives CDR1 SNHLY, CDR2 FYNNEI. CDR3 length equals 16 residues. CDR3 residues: CASSELRQGHGGELFF.